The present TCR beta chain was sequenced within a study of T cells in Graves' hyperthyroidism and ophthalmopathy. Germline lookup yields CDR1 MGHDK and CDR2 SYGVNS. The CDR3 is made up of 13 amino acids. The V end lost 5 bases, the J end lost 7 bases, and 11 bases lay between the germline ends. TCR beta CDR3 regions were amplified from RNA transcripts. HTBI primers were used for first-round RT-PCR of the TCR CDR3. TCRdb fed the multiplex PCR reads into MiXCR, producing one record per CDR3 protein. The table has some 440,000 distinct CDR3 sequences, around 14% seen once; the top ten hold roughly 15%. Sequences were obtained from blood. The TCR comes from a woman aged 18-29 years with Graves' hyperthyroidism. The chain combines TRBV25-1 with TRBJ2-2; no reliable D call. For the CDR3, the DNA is TGTGCCAGCAGTTCTGGCCCAGTCGGGGAGCTGTTTTTT. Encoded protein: CASSSGPVGELFF.